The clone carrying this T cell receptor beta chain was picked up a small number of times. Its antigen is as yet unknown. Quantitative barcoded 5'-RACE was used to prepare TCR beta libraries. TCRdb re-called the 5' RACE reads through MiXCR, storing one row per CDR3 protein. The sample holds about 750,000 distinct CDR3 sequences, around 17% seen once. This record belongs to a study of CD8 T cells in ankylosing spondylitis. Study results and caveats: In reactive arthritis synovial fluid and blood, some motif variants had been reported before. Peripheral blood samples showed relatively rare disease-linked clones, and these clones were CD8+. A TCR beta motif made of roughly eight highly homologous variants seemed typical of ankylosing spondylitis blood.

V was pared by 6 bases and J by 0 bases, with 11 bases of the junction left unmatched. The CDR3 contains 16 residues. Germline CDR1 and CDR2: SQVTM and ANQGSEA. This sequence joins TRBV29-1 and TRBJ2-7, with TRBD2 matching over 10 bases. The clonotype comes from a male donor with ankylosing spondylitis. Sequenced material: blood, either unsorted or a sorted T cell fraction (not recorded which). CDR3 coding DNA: TGCAGCGTCGCAATAAGACCTAGCGGGAGCTCCTACGAGCAGTACTTC. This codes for CSVAIRPSGSSYEQYF.